The T cell receptor beta chain under discussion was sequenced for a study of T cell responses to AZD1222 COVID-19 vaccine. Between the trimmed V and J ends, which lost 1 base and 7 bases, there was a span of 13 bases. Germline V gives CDR1 LGHDT, CDR2 YNNKEL (reference sequence). This CDR3 spans 14 amino acids. This clone occurred once. The assay was immunoSEQ multiplex PCR, and TCRdb's table has in-frame clones only and misses some. The profile shows about 140,000 clones, around 92% of them singletons. The chain combines TRBV3-1 (or the pseudogene TRBV3-2) with TRBJ1-2; perhaps TRBD1 as D (5 bases). Sample: peripheral blood, taken on day 0 of AZD1222 vaccination. This receptor was taken from an adult in good health. CDR3 protein: CASSQAAGFGGYTF. CDR3 DNA sequence: TGTGCCAGCAGCCAAGCGGCAGGGTTTGGTGGCTACACCTTC.